Listed below are T cell receptor beta chains from one sample, sequenced in a study of cytotoxic CD8 clonotypes in ibrutinib-treated CLL. Produced via immunoSEQ multiplex PCR; TCRdb's table is partial and in-frame only. The table has about 140,000 clones, under 95% seen once; the top ten hold 10% to 13%. The sample consisted of PBMCs, taken after 12 months of ibrutinib treatment. The origin of the receptors is a human donor with chronic lymphocytic leukemia. Both conserved end residues are part of each CDR3. The D gene is left open where the match is weak. Rows give clone size only sometimes, using once, few, many, or a class for an expanded clone.

>.|TRBJ1-5|TRBV2|TRBD1
TGTGCCAGCAGTCCGACAGGGGGCCCAAGCGGCGGTCAGCCCCAGCATTTT
CASSPTGGPSGGQPQHF
>once|TRBJ2-1|TRBV7-9|TRBD2
TGTGCCAGCAGTATAGGCGGGAGTTACAATGAGCAGTTCTTC
CASSIGGSYNEQFF
>.|TRBJ1-2|TRBV28|TRBD1
TGTGCCAGCAGTTTTGCTACAGGGGAAATGGGCTACACCTTC
CASSFATGEMGYTF
>.|TRBJ2-6|TRBV2|.
TGTGCCAGCAGTGAAGGACTGGCCGGGCGTGGGGCCAACGTCCTGACTTTC
CASSEGLAGRGANVLTF
>once|TRBJ2-2|TRBV9|TRBD2
TGTGCCAGCAGTATAGGGACTAGCGGGAAGGGAACCGGGGAGCTGTTTTTT
CASSIGTSGKGTGELFF
>.|TRBJ2-5|TRBV6-4|.
TGTGCCAGCAGTGCGGCGAACGGGGCCCAGTACTTC
CASSAANGAQYF
>.|TRBJ2-1|TRBV4-1|.
TGCGCCAGCAGCGCCCAGGCGAACGAAGAGCAGTTCTTC
CASSAQANEEQFF
>.|TRBJ2-1|TRBV7-2|TRBD1
TGTGCCAGCAGCTTAGTTCCTTCCGGGACAGGGTACAATGAGCAGTTCTTC
CASSLVPSGTGYNEQFF
>.|TRBJ2-1|TRBV2|.
TGTGCCAGCAGCGACTCCGGGACTCGAGCCTACAATGAGCAGTTCTTC
CASSDSGTRAYNEQFF
>.|TRBJ1-1|TRBV9|.
TGTGCCAGCAGCGTAGGTACAACGAACACTGAAGCTTTCTTT
CASSVGTTNTEAFF
>.|TRBJ2-5|TRBV18|.
TGTGCCAGCTCACCACCGGGCCCAGAGACCCAGTACTTC
CASSPPGPETQYF
>.|TRBJ2-3|TRBV29-1|TRBD2
TGCAGCGTTGCCCACACTAGCGGGAGAACAGATACGCAGTATTTT
CSVAHTSGRTDTQYF
>.|TRBJ1-2|TRBV28|.
TGTGCCAGCACCCGTGGGGACCTCCACTATGGCTACACCTTC
CASTRGDLHYGYTF
>.|TRBJ2-2|TRBV7-9|TRBD2
TGTGCCAGCAGCTTTCCGTACAGACTAGCGGGAGTAAACGGGGAGCTGTTTTTT
CASSFPYRLAGVNGELFF
>.|TRBJ2-1|TRBV27|.
TGTGCCAGCAGTATTGTCGCAAGCAATAATGAGCAGTTCTTC
CASSIVASNNEQFF
>.|TRBJ2-1|TRBV7-2|.
TGTGCCAGCAGCTTAGGCCGATTCAATGAGCAGTTCTTC
CASSLGRFNEQFF
>.|TRBJ2-7|TRBV7-9|.
TGTGCCAGCAGCTCAGGGCTGCCTCCCAGCAGCTCCTACGAGCAGTACTTC
CASSSGLPPSSSYEQYF
>.|TRBJ2-2|TRBV9|.
TGTGCCAGCAGCCAGTGGGCGGCTAAGGATCCCGGGGAGCTGTTTTTT
CASSQWAAKDPGELFF
>.|TRBJ1-5|TRBV6-6|.
TGTGCCAGCAGACGGACACTCGAAAAGAATCAGCCCCAGCATTTT
CASRRTLEKNQPQHF
>.|TRBJ1-5|TRBV27|TRBD1
TGTGCCAGCAGCGGAACCCAGGACAGGGATAGCAATCAGCCCCAGCATTTT
CASSGTQDRDSNQPQHF
>.|TRBJ1-3|TRBV19|.
TGTGCCAGTAGTGACCAGGGTTACTCTGGAAACACCATATATTTT
CASSDQGYSGNTIYF
>.|TRBJ1-5|TRBV28|.
TGTGCCAGCAGTTTAAAAAGGAAGGGCAATCAGCCCCAGCATTTT
CASSLKRKGNQPQHF
>once|TRBJ1-4|TRBV11-3|.
TGTGCCAGCAGCCACGGTTCAACTAATGAAAAACTGTTTTTT
CASSHGSTNEKLFF
>once|TRBJ2-7|TRBV5-8|.
TGTGCCAGCAGCTACCAGGCCTACGAGCAGTACTTC
CASSYQAYEQYF
>.|TRBJ2-3|TRBV11-1|.
TGTGCCAGCAGCTTACGAGCAGGGGAAGCGGGAGATACGCAGTATTTT
CASSLRAGEAGDTQYF
>.|TRBJ1-1|TRBV7-2|.
TGTGCCAGCAGCTTAGTAAACCTCGGCCCGGGGAACACTGAAGCTTTCTTT
CASSLVNLGPGNTEAFF
>.|TRBJ2-3|TRBV11-3|TRBD2
TGTGCCAGCAGCTTAGGAGGTAGCGGGAGTTGGCAGTATTTT
CASSLGGSGSWQYF
>.|TRBJ2-1|TRBV11-3|.
TGTGCCAGCAGCAATAACCAGGGAGGTTCCCAGCAGTTCTTC
CASSNNQGGSQQFF
>.|TRBJ2-7|TRBV10-3|.
TGTGCCATCAGTGAGTCCGCAGGGTCCTACGAGCAGTACTTC
CAISESAGSYEQYF
>.|TRBJ2-7|TRBV18|.
TGTGCCAGCTCACCACCGGAGACTAACTCCTACGAGCAGTACTTC
CASSPPETNSYEQYF
>.|TRBJ2-7|TRBV18|.
TGTGCCAGCTCACCCAGTTGGGGGGATGGATACGAGCAGTACTTC
CASSPSWGDGYEQYF
>once|TRBJ2-7|TRBV6-5|TRBD2
TGTGCCAGCAGCCAAAGGACGGGGGGTGGCGAGCAGTACTTC
CASSQRTGGGEQYF
>.|TRBJ2-7|TRBV18|.
TGTGCCAGCTCCCACGACCGGGCCTACGAGCAGTACTTC
CASSHDRAYEQYF